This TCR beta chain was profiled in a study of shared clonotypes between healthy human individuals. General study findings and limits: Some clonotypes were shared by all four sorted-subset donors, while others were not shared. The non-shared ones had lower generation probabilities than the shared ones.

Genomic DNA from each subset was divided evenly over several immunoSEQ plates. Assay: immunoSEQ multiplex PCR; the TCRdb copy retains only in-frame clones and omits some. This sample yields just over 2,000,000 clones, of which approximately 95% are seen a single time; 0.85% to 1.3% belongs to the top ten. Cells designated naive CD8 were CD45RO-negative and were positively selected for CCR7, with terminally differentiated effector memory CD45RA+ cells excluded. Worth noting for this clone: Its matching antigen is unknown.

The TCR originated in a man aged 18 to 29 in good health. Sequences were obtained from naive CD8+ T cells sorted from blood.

CDR3 sequence (DNA): TGTGCCAGCAGTGAGGGACAGGGGAACTACGAGCAGTACTTC. Protein product: CASSEGQGNYEQYF. The rearrangement links TRBV27 to TRBJ2-7; TRBD1 matches at 10 bases. Germline loops: CDR1 MNHEY, CDR2 SMNVEV (reference sequence). V dropped 5 bases and J dropped 3; count of bases not matched to a gene: 4. The CDR3 has 14 amino acids.